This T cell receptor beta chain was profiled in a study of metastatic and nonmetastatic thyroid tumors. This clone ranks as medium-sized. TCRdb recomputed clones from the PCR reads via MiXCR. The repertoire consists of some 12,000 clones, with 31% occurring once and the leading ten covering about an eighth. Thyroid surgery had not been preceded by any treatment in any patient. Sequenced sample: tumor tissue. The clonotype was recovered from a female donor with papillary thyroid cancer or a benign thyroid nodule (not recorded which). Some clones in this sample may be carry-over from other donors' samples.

CDR3 nucleotides: TGTGCCAGCGGCCCGGGTTGGCCTAACTATGGCTACACCTTC. The encoded protein is CASGPGWPNYGYTF. The rearrangement links TRBV7-6 to TRBJ1-2, with D hard to call. The CDR3 consists of 14 residues. Trimming left V 8 bases short and J 0 bases short, with 13 bases between. Germline values: CDR1 SGHVS, CDR2 FNYEAQ.